These 17 T cell receptor beta chains came from one sample sequenced in a study of cytomegalovirus exposure and HLA in healthy donors. Both 60 Vbeta primers and 13 Jbeta primers went into the PCR. Profiling relied on immunoSEQ multiplex PCR, and the TCRdb table lists in-frame clones only, not all of them. Of 110,000 to 150,000 clones in the sample, about 8.9% were seen once. Sample: PBMCs. All receptors derive from a man in his fifties in good health and CMV-seronegative.

This clone was counted a few times. J is TRBJ2-3 and V is TRBV23-1; 8 bases agree with TRBD1. TRBV23-1 is given ORF status, its function remaining uncertain. After removal of 3 bases from V and 1 base from J, the junction contained 6 bases not matched to a gene. This CDR3 region has 16 residues. The CDR3 coding sequence is TGCGCCAGCAGTCATTACGGACAGGGCGGCACAGATACGCAGTATTTT. Translated, it gives CASSHYGQGGTDTQYF.

This clone was observed a handful of times. The CDR3 sequence is CSAVGRAGNTIYF. Written as DNA, the CDR3 is TGCAGCGCTGTTGGGAGGGCTGGAAACACCATATATTTT. This chain connects TRBV29-1 to TRBJ1-3; no clear D. The CDR3 is 13 amino acids. V lost 7 bases and J lost 2, with 12 bases in between. CDR1 is SQVTM, CDR2 ANQGSEA, per germline.

With regard to this clone: Other DNA sequences of this sample code for an identical CDR3. The chain joins TRBV7-9 to TRBJ1-1; 8 bases are shared with TRBD1. Germline V CDR1 and CDR2: SEHNR, FQNEAQ (reference sequence). The CDR3 is 16 amino acids. V gave up 1 base and J gave up 3 bases; unmatched junction bases: 7. The chain's CDR3 is CASSLGAGGSDTEAFF. For the CDR3, the DNA is TGTGCCAGCAGCTTAGGGGCAGGGGGCTCGGACACTGAAGCTTTCTTT.

This clone was observed a handful of times. This rearrangement joins TRBV25-1 to TRBJ1-2; D perhaps matches TRBD1 (5 bases). The germline CDR1 and CDR2 sequences are MGHDK and SYGVNS. The CDR3 is 14 residues long. V gave up 3 bases and J gave up 2 bases, with 10 bases separating them. CDR3 amino acids: CASSDNRRNYGYTF. The CDR3 DNA sequence: TGTGCCAGCAGTGATAACAGGAGAAACTATGGCTACACCTTC.

This clone was seen a few times. The V call is TRBV6-4, the J call TRBJ2-5; 12 nucleotides line up with TRBD2. Per the germline V gene, CDR1 is MRHNA and CDR2 is SNTAGT. This CDR3 is 17 amino acids long. V lost 8 bases and J lost 5; bases outside the gene matches: 15. The CDR3 loop reads CASPMRASGGAGETQYF. DNA for the CDR3: TGTGCCAGCCCCATGCGAGCTAGCGGGGGGGCAGGGGAGACCCAGTACTTC.

The rearrangement joins TRBV7-8 to TRBJ1-2; D uncertain. Trimming left V 1 base short and J 4 bases short, with 7 bases between. Germline V lookup: CDR1 SGHVS, CDR2 FQNEAQ. There are 13 residues in the CDR3. This CDR3 is CASSLDLLYGYTF. The CDR3 DNA follows: TGTGCCAGCAGCTTAGATCTCCTCTATGGCTACACCTTC.

This clone was observed a few times. Mismatch with germline at one junction end may stem from a read error. V and J are TRBV10-3 and TRBJ2-1, with D maybe TRBD2 (5 bases). CDR3 length: 11 residues. Germline V gene data show CDR1 as ENHRY and CDR2 as SYGVKD. The CDR3 region has the DNA TGTGCCATCAGTGACAGCGGCGCCCCGCTCTTC. This sequence encodes CAISDSGAPLF.

CDR3 region: CASSLGVLAGGVDTQYF. CDR3 nucleotides: TGTGCCAGCAGCTTAGGGGTACTAGCGGGGGGTGTGGATACGCAGTATTTT. The V and J genes are TRBV5-5 and TRBJ2-3, with 12 bases identical to TRBD2. Unmatched junction bases numbered 10, after V lost 2 bases and J lost 6 bases. Per germline, CDR1 SGHKS and CDR2 YYEKEE (reference sequence). This CDR3 has 17 amino acids.

V is TRBV14 and J is TRBJ1-1; possibly TRBD1 for D (5 bases). The ends were cut back, 0 bases at V and 1 base at J, with 18 bases in the middle. The CDR3 covers 18 residues. Germline values: CDR1 SGHDN, CDR2 FVKESK. The CDR3 nucleotides read TGTGCCAGCAGCCAAGAGGCTGGGCGGACACGGACGAACACTGAAGCTTTCTTT. Translating it yields CASSQEAGRTRTNTEAFF.

This clone was counted only a few times. The chain recombines TRBV9 with TRBJ2-7, with D possibly TRBD2 on 5 matching bases. This CDR3 is 16 amino acids long. V was shortened by 3 bases and J by 2 bases, with 18 bases between the two germline ends. Germline CDR1 SGDLS, CDR2 YYNGEE. The CDR3 sequence: CASSAGPRGPAYEQYF. CDR3 nucleotide sequence: TGTGCCAGCAGCGCAGGTCCCCGAGGGCCCGCCTACGAGCAGTACTTC.

This clone was counted a few times. The J gene is TRBJ2-7, the V gene TRBV19; D perhaps matches TRBD2 (5 bases). Germline V gene lookup returns CDR1 LNHDA and CDR2 SQIVND (reference sequence). The CDR3 totals 12 residues. Between the trimmed V and J ends, which lost 3 bases and 7 bases, there was a span of 10 bases. DNA of the CDR3: TGTGCCAGTAGTATTGGGTCGGGGGAGCAGTACTTC. Protein sequence: CASSIGSGEQYF.

The chain employs TRBV7-9 and TRBJ1-2; maybe TRBD1 (6 bases). CDR1 and CDR2 (germline): SEHNR, FQNEAQ (reference sequence). The CDR3 runs 15 residues. Trimming took off 1 base at V and 6 bases at J, with 15 bases between the two ends. DNA for the CDR3: TGTGCCAGCAGCTTAGAATGGCAGGGGAGTGATGGCTACACCTTC. Its translation: CASSLEWQGSDGYTF.

This clone was observed a handful of times. The rearrangement joins TRBV7-2 to TRBJ1-4, with a possible D match to TRBD1 (5 bases). Germline loops: CDR1 SGHTA, CDR2 FQGNSA. This CDR3 is 14 amino acids long. Trimming removed 3 bases at V and 13 bases at J, with 18 bases between. CDR3 bases: TGTGCCAGCAGCTTGGTACCAGGGCGGGGACGACTGTTTTTT. It specifies CASSLVPGRGRLFF.

The rearrangement uses TRBV5-1 and TRBJ2-7, with 14 bases lining up with TRBD2. CDR1 is SGHRS and CDR2 is YFSETQ in the germline V gene. CDR3 length: 17 amino acids. The V and J ends lost 2 bases and 0 bases, in that order; junction bases with no gene match: 4. The CDR3 DNA sequence: TGCGCCAGCAGCTTTAGACTAGCGGGAGGGTTCTCCTACGAGCAGTACTTC. Residues: CASSFRLAGGFSYEQYF.

The CDR3 region is CASSRQGVNEKLFF. For the CDR3, the DNA is TGTGCCAGCAGTCGACAGGGAGTTAATGAAAAACTGTTTTTT. The gene calls are TRBV28 and TRBJ1-4; 7 bases align to TRBD1. V lost 5 bases to trimming and J lost 4 bases; unmatched junction nucleotides: 4. The length of the CDR3 is 14 residues. Germline-derived CDR1 and CDR2 are MDHEN and SYDVKM.

This clone was picked up a small number of times. The chain carries TRBV10-3 and TRBJ2-5; 8 nucleotides match TRBD1. CDR1 and CDR2 (germline): ENHRY, SYGVKD. Trimming took 0 bases from V and 0 from J; bases not matched to a gene: 6. This CDR3 comprises 17 residues. As DNA, the CDR3 is TGTGCCATCAGTGAGTCGGCGGGACAGGCGTACCAAGAGACCCAGTACTTC. Protein product: CAISESAGQAYQETQYF.

This clone has a handful of counts. This chain uses TRBV9 with TRBJ1-1; 7 bases match TRBD1. This CDR3 is built from 17 residues. Germline values: CDR1 SGDLS, CDR2 YYNGEE. J gave up 0 bases and V 0 bases, and 8 bases lay outside the gene matches. The CDR3 DNA reads as TGTGCCAGCAGCGTAGGAGGGACAGCTAGGATGAACACTGAAGCTTTCTTT. Translating it yields CASSVGGTARMNTEAFF.